This T cell receptor beta chain was recovered during a study of T-cell reconstitution after alpha-beta-depleted transplantation in children. Germline V CDR1 and CDR2: MNHEY, SMNVEV (reference sequence). CDR3 length: 16 amino acids. The V end lost 5 bases, the J end lost 3 bases, and 20 bases lay between the germline ends. Unique molecular identifiers were incorporated into the prepared TCRbeta library. TCRdb passed the PCR reads through MiXCR, listing each CDR3 protein once. Altogether some 350,000 distinct CDR3 sequences are present, 10% being singletons, with the ten largest covering more than 2%. The sequence was collected from a human donor who donated a stem cell graft to a child with acute lymphoblastic leukemia. Here the sequenced sample was PBMCs from the stem cell graft donor, taken from the stem cell graft. The chain is built from TRBV27 and TRBJ2-7; the D gene is possibly TRBD2 (6 bases). CDR3 residues: CASSPGTPFYIYEQYF. The DNA of the CDR3 is TGTGCCAGCAGTCCCGGGACTCCCTTTTATATCTACGAGCAGTACTTC.